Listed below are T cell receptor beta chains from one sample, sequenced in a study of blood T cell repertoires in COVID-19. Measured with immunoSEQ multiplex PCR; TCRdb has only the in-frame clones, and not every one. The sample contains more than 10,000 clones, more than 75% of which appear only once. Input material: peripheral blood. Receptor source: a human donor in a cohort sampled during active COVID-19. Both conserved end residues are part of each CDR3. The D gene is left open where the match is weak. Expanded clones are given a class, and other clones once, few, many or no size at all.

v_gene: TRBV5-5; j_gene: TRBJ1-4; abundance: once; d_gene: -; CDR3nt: TGTGCCAGCAGCCATGACAGCAGTAATGAAAAACTGTTTTTT; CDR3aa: CASSHDSSNEKLFF
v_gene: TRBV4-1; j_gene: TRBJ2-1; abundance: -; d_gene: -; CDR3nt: TGCGCCAGCAGCCAAGAAGAGTCCGGGTTCTCCTACAATGAGCAGTTCTTC; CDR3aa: CASSQEESGFSYNEQFF
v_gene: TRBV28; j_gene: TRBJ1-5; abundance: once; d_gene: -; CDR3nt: TGTGCCAGCAGCATACCGGGTCAGCCCCAGCATTTT; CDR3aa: CASSIPGQPQHF
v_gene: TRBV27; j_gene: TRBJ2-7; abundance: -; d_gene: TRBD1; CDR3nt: TGTGCCAGCAGTTTATCCGGGACAGGGAGGTACGAGCAGTACTTC; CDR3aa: CASSLSGTGRYEQYF
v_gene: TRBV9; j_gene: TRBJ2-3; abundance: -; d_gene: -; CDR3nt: TGTGCCAGCAGCGGAGAACTCGGCGGAGGTAGCACAGATACGCAGTATTTT; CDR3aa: CASSGELGGGSTDTQYF
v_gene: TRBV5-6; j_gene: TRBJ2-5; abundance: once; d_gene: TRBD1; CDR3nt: TGTGCCAGCAGTCGGACAGGGGAAGAGACCCAGTACTTC; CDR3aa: CASSRTGEETQYF
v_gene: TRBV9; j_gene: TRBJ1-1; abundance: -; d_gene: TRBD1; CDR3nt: TGTGCCAGCAGCGTCCAGGGGGCGCGGGACACTGAAGCTTTCTTT; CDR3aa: CASSVQGARDTEAFF
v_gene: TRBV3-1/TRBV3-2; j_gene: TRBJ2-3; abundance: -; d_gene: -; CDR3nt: TGTGCCAGCAGCCAAGTCCACCGAGCTTCGGGAGATACGCAGTATTTT; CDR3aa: CASSQVHRASGDTQYF
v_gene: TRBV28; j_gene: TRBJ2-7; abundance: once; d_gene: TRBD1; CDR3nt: TGTGCCAGCAGTTCTGGACAGGGCTACGAGCAGTACTTC; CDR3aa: CASSSGQGYEQYF
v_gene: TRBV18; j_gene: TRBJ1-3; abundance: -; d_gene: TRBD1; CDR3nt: TGTGCCAGCTCACCAGGGACAGACGGAAACACCATATATTTT; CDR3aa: CASSPGTDGNTIYF
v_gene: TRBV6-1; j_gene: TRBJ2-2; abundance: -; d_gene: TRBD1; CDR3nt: TGTGCCAGCAGTGAAGACAGGGGGCGTAACGGGGAGCTGTTTTTT; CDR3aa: CASSEDRGRNGELFF
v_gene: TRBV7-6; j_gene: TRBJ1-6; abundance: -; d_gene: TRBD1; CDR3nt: TGTGCCAGCAGCCCCGGGACAGGGCCCACTAGGTCACCCCTCCACTTT; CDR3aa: CASSPGTGPTRSPLHF
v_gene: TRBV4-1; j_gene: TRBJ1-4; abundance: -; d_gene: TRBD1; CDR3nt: TGCGCCAGCAGCCAAGATAGCAGGGGGCGAAAACTGTTTTTT; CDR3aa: CASSQDSRGRKLFF
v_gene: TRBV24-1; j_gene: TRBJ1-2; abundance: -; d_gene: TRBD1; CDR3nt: TGTGCCACCAGTGAGGACAGGAATTATGGCTACACCTTC; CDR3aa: CATSEDRNYGYTF
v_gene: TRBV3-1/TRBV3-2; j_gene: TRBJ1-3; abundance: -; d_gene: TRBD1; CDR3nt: TGTGCCAGCAGCCAAGATTTAGGACAGGGGGAAAAGGTTGGAAACACCATATATTTT; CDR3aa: CASSQDLGQGEKVGNTIYF
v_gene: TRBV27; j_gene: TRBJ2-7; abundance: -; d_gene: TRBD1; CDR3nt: TGTGCCAGCAGTTTCGGGACAGCCTACGAGCAGTACTTC; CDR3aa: CASSFGTAYEQYF
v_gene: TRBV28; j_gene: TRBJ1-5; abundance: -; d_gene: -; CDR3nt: TGTGCCACCAGACGACGGGGGAATCCGCCCCAGCATTTT; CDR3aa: CATRRRGNPPQHF
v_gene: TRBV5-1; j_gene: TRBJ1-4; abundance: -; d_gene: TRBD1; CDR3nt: TGCGCCAGCAGCTTGGCCGGCAGGGGGGCTGAAAAACTGTTTTTT; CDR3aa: CASSLAGRGAEKLFF